The 19 T cell receptor beta chains in this list originate from one sample, sequenced in a study of cytomegalovirus exposure and HLA in healthy donors. PCR used 60 Vbeta primers and 13 Jbeta primers. Sequencing was performed with immunoSEQ multiplex PCR; in TCRdb, only in-frame clones are kept and a portion is missing. The table records under 200,000 clones, around three quarters of them present only once. The sample consisted of PBMCs. Receptor source: a woman in her forties in good health and CMV-seronegative.

The chain couples TRBV25-1 to TRBJ1-4; possibly TRBD1 for D (6 bases). V lost 3 bases and J lost 3, with 11 bases in between. The CDR3 extends over 15 amino acids. From germline, CDR1 is MGHDK and CDR2 SYGVNS. The CDR3 sequence is CASSDWEGANEKLFF. As DNA, the CDR3 is TGTGCCAGCAGTGATTGGGAGGGGGCTAATGAAAAACTGTTTTTT.

The V and J genes are TRBV28 and TRBJ1-5; D ambiguous. This CDR3 has 13 amino acids. Germline V CDR1 and CDR2: MDHEN, SYDVKM. V was cut by 7 bases and J by 4 bases, with 11 bases left in between. CDR3 nucleotide sequence: TGTGCCAGCAACTTTGAGGGTAATCAGCCCCAGCATTTT. Protein product: CASNFEGNQPQHF.

This rearrangement joins TRBV5-1 to TRBJ2-2; 15 bases align to TRBD2. The V gene's germline CDR1 is SGHRS and CDR2 YFSETQ. Trimming at V came to 4 bases and at J to 7 bases, leaving 5 bases not matched to a gene. This CDR3 region has 16 residues. This CDR3 reads CASSQGLAGGIGELFF. The CDR3 DNA follows: TGCGCCAGCAGCCAGGGACTAGCGGGAGGTATCGGGGAGCTGTTTTTT.

Only one count was recorded for this clone. The V and J genes are TRBV2 and TRBJ1-5; TRBD1 agrees at 7 bases. The CDR3 is 14 residues long. Germline V gene lookup returns CDR1 SNHLY and CDR2 FYNNEI. The V gene end was trimmed by 10 bases and the J gene end by 4 bases; junction bases not matched to a gene: 10. The CDR3: CATRGRGANQPQHF. CDR3 DNA: TGTGCCACGAGGGGCAGGGGGGCAAATCAGCCCCAGCATTTT.

Here the CDR3 reads CASSNPGTGYGAFF. Here the CDR3 DNA reads TGTGCCAGTAGTAACCCTGGGACAGGATATGGGGCTTTCTTT. V is TRBV19 and J is TRBJ1-1; 8 nucleotides agree with TRBD1. The CDR3 contains 14 residues. Losses at the gene ends were 4 bases for V and 11 bases for J; bases not matched to a gene: 12. CDR1 is LNHDA, CDR2 SQIVND, per germline (reference sequence).

In nucleotides, the CDR3 is TGTGCCAGCAGCTTAGTGGGGGGAGGAAAAGAGACCCAGTACTTC. Residues: CASSLVGGGKETQYF. V and J are TRBV7-9 and TRBJ2-5; D is perhaps TRBD2 (6 bases). V shed 1 base and J shed 3 bases, with 12 bases lying between them. The CDR3 loop spans 15 amino acids. Per germline, CDR1 SEHNR and CDR2 FQNEAQ (reference sequence).

This sequence joins TRBV9 and TRBJ1-2, with TRBD1 as a possible D gene (5 bases). The CDR3 runs 11 residues. Germline-derived CDR1 and CDR2 are SGDLS and YYNGEE. Between the trimmed V and J ends, which lost 7 bases and 3 bases, there was a span of 7 bases. Written as DNA, the CDR3 is TGTGCCAGCGGGGGGTACTATGGCTACACCTTC. This sequence encodes CASGGYYGYTF.

V usage is TRBV28 and J usage is TRBJ1-5, with D unresolved. Germline V gene lookup returns CDR1 MDHEN and CDR2 SYDVKM. This CDR3 is built from 17 residues. Trimming pared 2 bases from V and 0 bases from J, leaving 14 bases between. The CDR3 sequence: CASSLGLQAPSNQPQHF. The DNA for the CDR3 is TGTGCCAGCAGTTTAGGCCTTCAGGCTCCTAGCAATCAGCCCCAGCATTTT.

This clone was seen a handful of times. This sequence joins TRBV9 and TRBJ1-1; 8 bases agree with TRBD1. Germline values: CDR1 SGDLS, CDR2 YYNGEE. With V trimmed by 2 bases and J by 4 bases, 4 bases remained unmatched. The CDR3 is 14 amino acids. The CDR3, as DNA: TGTGCCAGCAGCGTGGAGGACAGGGCCACTGAAGCTTTCTTT. It is translated as CASSVEDRATEAFF.

In its sample, this clone was seen a few times. The chain couples TRBV19 to TRBJ1-5, with TRBD1 matching over 8 bases. This CDR3 comprises 14 residues. From germline, CDR1 is LNHDA and CDR2 SQIVND (reference sequence). J lost 3 bases, V lost 6 bases, and 4 bases had no gene match. The CDR3 coding sequence is TGTGCCAGTAGAGAGACAGGGGACAATCAGCCCCAGCATTTT. This gives the protein CASRETGDNQPQHF.

This clone is a singleton in its sample. The gene calls are TRBV10-3 and TRBJ2-5; D call uncertain. Trimming shortened V by 4 bases and J by 1 base, and 4 bases separated the two germline ends. The CDR3 loop spans 12 amino acids. CDR1 is ENHRY, CDR2 SYGVKD, per germline. The CDR3 DNA reads TGTGCCATCAGTGGCGTCCAAGAGACCCAGTACTTC. Protein: CAISGVQETQYF.

V usage is TRBV7-2 and J usage is TRBJ2-5; 8 nucleotides agree with TRBD1. This CDR3 is 13 amino acids long. Losses at the gene ends were 4 bases for V and 4 bases for J; bases not matched to a gene: 2. The germline CDR1 and CDR2 sequences are SGHTA and FQGNSA. CDR3 amino acids: CASSSGQGETQYF. In nucleotides, the CDR3 is TGTGCCAGCAGCTCCGGACAGGGAGAGACCCAGTACTTC.

The gene calls are TRBV25-1 and TRBJ1-5; 11 positions match TRBD1. Trimming removed 5 bases from V and 6 bases from J; junction bases left unmatched: 9. Germline CDR1 is MGHDK and CDR2 is SYGVNS. The CDR3 covers 16 residues. CDR3 coding DNA: TGTGCCAGCAGTTCAGGTCGGACAGGGGGCGTTCAGCCCCAGCATTTT. Translating gives CASSSGRTGGVQPQHF. The variable domain in full, completed from reference TRBV25-1 and TRBJ1-5, reads EADIYQTPRYLVIGTGKKITLECSQTMGHDKMYWYQQDPGMELHLIHYSYGVNSTEKGDLSSESTVSRIRTEHFPLTLESARPSHTSQYLCASSSGRTGGVQPQHFGDGTRLSIL.

With regard to this clone: Since the CDR3 does not end with the conserved phenylalanine or tryptophan, this likely comes from a read error. The DNA is left out, because the CDR3 cannot be placed on it with certainty; the CDR3 is given as TCRdb lists it. The chain combines TRBV5-8 with TRBJ1-2; TRBD1, the table's D call, was not compared with the DNA. The length of the CDR3 is 12 amino acids, counting both ends. Germline V lookup: CDR1 SGHTS, CDR2 YDEGEE. The CDR3 sequence is CASSLVWDRVLG.

Concerning this clone: A read error may account for a junction end that differs from germline. J is TRBJ1-2 and V is TRBV5-1, with D unresolved. CDR1 and CDR2 from the germline V gene are SGHRS and YFSETQ. The CDR3 covers 14 residues. The CDR3 DNA is TGCGCCAGCAGCTTGGTTCTGGGTAGCTATGGCTACATCTTC. Protein product: CASSLVLGSYGYIF.

The rearrangement joins TRBV5-4 to TRBJ1-3; D may be TRBD1 (5 bases). Germline V gene sequence: CDR1 SGHNT, CDR2 YYREEE (reference sequence). This CDR3 has 14 residues. V was clipped by 5 bases and J by 3 bases, with 12 bases between them. CDR3 sequence reads: CASSLQGFGNTIYF. CDR3 in DNA: TGTGCCAGCAGTCTCCAGGGCTTTGGAAACACCATATATTTT.

This clone occurred once. This chain uses TRBV9 with TRBJ2-2; D is perhaps TRBD1 (8 bases). Germline values: CDR1 SGDLS, CDR2 YYNGEE. The CDR3 covers 15 residues. V lost 3 bases, J lost 6 bases, and 15 bases lay in between. CDR3 in amino acids: CASSDTGGAPGELFF. The CDR3 DNA is TGTGCCAGCAGCGATACAGGGGGGGCGCCCGGGGAGCTGTTTTTT.

The rearrangement links TRBV7-8 to TRBJ2-7; 12 positions agree with TRBD1. This CDR3 is built from 16 residues. The junction had 13 bases not matched to a gene; V was cut back by 7 bases and J by 6 bases. The V gene's germline CDR1 is SGHVS and CDR2 FQNEAQ. CDR3 DNA: TGTGCCAGCACCTCCGTGGGGGGACAGGGGGCGAGCGAGCAGTACTTC. It translates to CASTSVGGQGASEQYF.

J is TRBJ2-1 and V is TRBV5-6; D is unresolved. V lost 4 bases and J lost 0, with 14 bases in between. This CDR3 contains 16 residues. Germline V lookup: CDR1 SGHDT, CDR2 YYEEEE. The CDR3 reads CASSPTVFSSYNEQFF. CDR3 in DNA: TGTGCCAGCAGCCCAACGGTGTTCTCCTCCTACAATGAGCAGTTCTTC. The complete variable domain, with remaining parts taken from reference TRBV5-6 and TRBJ2-1, reads DAGVTQSPTHLIKTRGQQVTLRCSPKSGHDTVSWYQQALGQGPQFIFQYYEEEERQRGNFPDRFSGHQFPNYSSELNVNALLLGDSALYLCASSPTVFSSYNEQFFGPGTRLTVL.